This is a list of T cell receptor beta chains from one sample in a study of identical twins. Using its own MiXCR run on the 5' RACE reads, TCRdb lists one record per CDR3 protein. The table lists 300,000 to 350,000 distinct CDR3 sequences, over 9% of them singletons. Separately, the same data were catalogued under a study of yellow fever vaccine responses in identical twins.

The specimen was CD8+ T cells sorted from blood. These receptors were taken from a woman in her late teens or twenties in good health. Each CDR3 is given with its conserved first and last residue. Each record gives: clone size, CDR3 length, J gene, D gene, V gene, CDR3 DNA, CDR3 protein. A D gene is named only where the DNA matches it firmly. Part of the rows lack a size; the others show once, few, many or a class for expanded clones.

.,13,TRBJ2-7,.,TRBV5-6,TGTGCCAGCAGCTTGGTTTTGTCCTACGAGCAGTACTTC,CASSLVLSYEQYF
many,16,TRBJ2-1,TRBD2,TRBV20-1,TGCAGTGCTAGATCGGGCGGGAGGGAATCCTACAATGAGCAGTTCTTC,CSARSGGRESYNEQFF
.,16,TRBJ2-3,.,TRBV5-4,TGTGCCAGCAGCTTTCGCCAGACGTACCGCACAGATACGCAGTATTTT,CASSFRQTYRTDTQYF
many,11,TRBJ2-3,.,TRBV12-3/TRBV12-4,TGTGCCAGCAGGTCCACAGATACGCAGTATTTT,CASRSTDTQYF
.,15,TRBJ1-1,TRBD1,TRBV20-1,TGCAGTGTCCGTGGGGCAGGGGGAGATGTCACTGAAGCTTTCTTT,CSVRGAGGDVTEAFF
few,15,TRBJ2-7,.,TRBV7-6,TGTGCCAGCAGCTTAGGTTCAGGGATATCTCACGAGCAGTACTTC,CASSLGSGISHEQYF
.,16,TRBJ2-3,.,TRBV28,TGTGCCAGCAGCCTGAGAATTGAGACAGGCCCAGATACGCAGTATTTT,CASSLRIETGPDTQYF
few,18,TRBJ2-1,TRBD2,TRBV12-3/TRBV12-4,TGTGCCAGCAGCCCCGGGACTAGCGGGAGAGGTACACACAATGAGCAGTTCTTC,CASSPGTSGRGTHNEQFF
many,16,TRBJ1-3,TRBD1,TRBV12-3/TRBV12-4,TGTGCCAGCAGTACCAGGACAGGAGACTCTGGAAACACCATATATTTT,CASSTRTGDSGNTIYF
few,15,TRBJ2-1,TRBD2,TRBV6-4,TGTGCCAGCAGTGTGCGTAGCGGGGTTCGGGATGAGCAGTTCTTC,CASSVRSGVRDEQFF
many,15,TRBJ1-1,.,TRBV25-1,TGTGCCAGCAGTTACCGGACAGCAATGAACACTGAAGCTTTCTTT,CASSYRTAMNTEAFF
.,16,TRBJ2-1,TRBD2,TRBV9,TGTGCCAGCAGCCCCCGGGGGGGGGCCCAATACAATGAGCAGTTCTTC,CASSPRGGAQYNEQFF
.,15,TRBJ2-1,TRBD2,TRBV3-1,TGTGCCAGCAGCCAAGCGGGGACTAGTCACAATGAGCAGTTCTTC,CASSQAGTSHNEQFF
.,15,TRBJ2-1,TRBD2,TRBV6-4,TGTGCCAGCAGTGTAAGTCCAGCGGGAGGGGATGAGCAGTTCTTC,CASSVSPAGGDEQFF
few,13,TRBJ2-7,TRBD2,TRBV12-3/TRBV12-4,TGTGCCAGCAGTTTAGGGGGACTAAACGAGCAGTACTTC,CASSLGGLNEQYF
few,14,TRBJ2-2,.,TRBV12-3/TRBV12-4,TGTGCCAGCAGTGGCACTGAGGGGGTCGGGGAGCTGTTTTTT,CASSGTEGVGELFF
.,15,TRBJ2-3,TRBD2,TRBV6-2/TRBV6-3,TGTGCCAGCAGTTACAGCGGGGGGTTCGCAGATACGCAGTATTTT,CASSYSGGFADTQYF
many,12,TRBJ2-2,.,TRBV29-1,TGCAGCGTTATCGCCGGTACCGGGGAGCTGTTTTTT,CSVIAGTGELFF
.,14,TRBJ2-5,.,TRBV4-1,TGCGCCAGCAGCCAAGTTTACAGACGTCAGACCCAGTACTTC,CASSQVYRRQTQYF
.,13,TRBJ2-4,.,TRBV20-1,TGCAGTGCCAACGCTGGGTGGTTAGACATTCAGTACTTC,CSANAGWLDIQYF
few,15,TRBJ2-1,.,TRBV24-1,TGTGCCACCAGTGGCCCGGGGACATCCTACAATGAGCAGTTCTTC,CATSGPGTSYNEQFF
few,16,TRBJ2-7,.,TRBV2,TGTGCCAGCAGTGAATTCGAGACTAGTCAACCCTACGAGCAGTACTTC,CASSEFETSQPYEQYF
.,14,TRBJ1-4,.,TRBV28,TGTGCCAGCAGTTCGACCGTAACTAATGAAAAACTGTTTTTT,CASSSTVTNEKLFF
.,15,TRBJ2-7,TRBD2,TRBV20-1,TGCAGTGCTAGAGATTGGGCTAGCGGGAGCTACGAGCAGTACTTC,CSARDWASGSYEQYF
few,18,TRBJ2-1,.,TRBV11-2,TGTGCCAGCAGCTCATACTCCTTTGGACAGTTCTCCTACAATGAGCAGTTCTTC,CASSSYSFGQFSYNEQFF
.,14,TRBJ1-6,.,TRBV20-1,TGCAGTGCTAGGGCCGGGGGCGAAAATTCACCCCTCCACTTT,CSARAGGENSPLHF
few,14,TRBJ2-5,.,TRBV28,TGTGCCAGCAGTACTCACACAGGGTTAGAGACCCAGTACTTC,CASSTHTGLETQYF
few,14,TRBJ2-7,.,TRBV24-1,TGTGCCACCAGTGATACCGGGGCCTCAGGAGAGCAGTACTTC,CATSDTGASGEQYF
.,17,TRBJ1-1,TRBD1,TRBV25-1,TGTGCCAGCGGATGTACCCGGGACAGGGTTCTTCGCACTGAAGCTTTCTTT,CASGCTRDRVLRTEAFF
few,15,TRBJ2-7,.,TRBV20-1,TGCAGTGCTAGACACGGGCCAGGGGCACAGACCGAGCAGTACTTC,CSARHGPGAQTEQYF
many,13,TRBJ1-2,TRBD1,TRBV29-1,TGCAGCGTTCCGAGACAGGGCGTGGATGGCTACACCTTC,CSVPRQGVDGYTF
few,11,TRBJ2-1,TRBD1,TRBV2,TGTGCCAGCAGAGATAGGACAGGGCAGTTCTTC,CASRDRTGQFF
.,17,TRBJ2-3,.,TRBV4-1,TGCGCCAGCAGCCAACCCGAATGGCGGGCCCAGCCAGATACGCAGTATTTT,CASSQPEWRAQPDTQYF
.,15,TRBJ2-5,.,TRBV9,TGTGCCAGCAGCCCGTACGGTGGGGGGAGGGAGACCCAGTACTTC,CASSPYGGGRETQYF
few,15,TRBJ2-1,TRBD1,TRBV7-8,TGTGCCAGCAGCTACGGACAGGCGACGATCAATGAGCAGTTCTTC,CASSYGQATINEQFF
many,15,TRBJ2-2,.,TRBV10-3,TGTGCCATCAGTGTGAAGCAGACGAACACCGGGGAGCTGTTTTTT,CAISVKQTNTGELFF
.,15,TRBJ2-1,TRBD1,TRBV28,TGTGCCAGCAGATACCGGGACAGGGTCGGCAATGAGCAGTTCTTC,CASRYRDRVGNEQFF
.,15,TRBJ2-3,TRBD1,TRBV12-3/TRBV12-4,TGTGCCAGCAATCTAGGGGGCGGATTAACAGATACGCAGTATTTT,CASNLGGGLTDTQYF
few,12,TRBJ2-1,.,TRBV25-1,TGTGCCAGCTCCCGGGTGTACAATGAGCAGTTCTTC,CASSRVYNEQFF
.,15,TRBJ2-1,.,TRBV24-1,TGTGCCACCAGTGTGGAGGGGGCTCTCTTGAATGAGCAGTTCTTC,CATSVEGALLNEQFF
.,14,TRBJ2-1,TRBD2,TRBV28,TGTGCCAGCAGTTTTCAAAGCCTGGCGGGAGTCCGGATCTTC,CASSFQSLAGVRIF